The 2 T cell receptor beta chains below were found in one sample sequenced in a study of graft-versus-host responses after intestinal transplantation. Antigens for these TCRs are unknown. Data came from immunoSEQ multiplex PCR; TCRdb stores just in-frame clones and leaves some out. This table has roughly 97,000 clones, about 90% appearing once. This specimen consisted of unstimulated CD4+ T cells sorted from spleen or lymph node cells, obtained before intestinal transplant. Receptors were obtained from a human donor who received an intestinal transplant.

The V call is TRBV2, the J call TRBJ1-2, with D possibly matching TRBD1 (5 bases). The CDR3 is made up of 13 amino acids. Germline V CDR1 and CDR2: SNHLY, FYNNEI. The V gene lost 6 bases and the J gene lost 4 bases, with 12 bases spanning the gap. The chain's CDR3 is CASSPRDVYGYTF. The CDR3, as DNA: TGTGCCAGCAGCCCTAGGGACGTCTATGGCTACACCTTC. Full variable domain (remainder filled in from reference TRBV2 and TRBJ1-2): EPEVTQTPSHQVTQMGQEVILRCVPISNHLYFYWYRQILGQKVEFLVSFYNNEISEKSEIFDDQFSVERPDGSNFTLKIRSTKLEDSAMYFCASSPRDVYGYTFGSGTRLTVV.

The rearrangement joins TRBV6-1 to TRBJ2-2; the D gene is possibly TRBD2 (6 bases). V was trimmed by 2 bases and J by 5 bases, leaving 18 bases between them. Per germline, CDR1 MNHNS and CDR2 SASEGT. This CDR3 is 17 amino acids long. This CDR3 reads CASSEHGGARSTGELFF. CDR3 DNA sequence: TGTGCCAGCAGTGAACACGGGGGAGCTAGGTCTACCGGGGAGCTGTTTTTT.